This T cell receptor (beta chain) came from a study of blood T cell repertoires in COVID-19. Some clones are missing from TCRdb's copy, which holds only in-frame ones; the method was immunoSEQ multiplex PCR. The sample gives approximately 97,000 clones, about 87% of which show up once; about 20% is in the top ten. V was trimmed by 6 bases and J by 6 bases, leaving 10 bases between them. This CDR3 is built from 12 residues. Sequencing was performed on peripheral blood. The V gene is TRBV12-3 or TRBV12-4, the J gene TRBJ2-3; no clear D gene. The TCR comes from a human donor in a cohort sampled during active COVID-19. Here the CDR3 DNA reads TGTGCCAGCAGCAATACAGCCGATACGCAGTATTTT. Its protein is CASSNTADTQYF.